The present T cell receptor (beta chain) was sequenced within a study of CD8+ T cells in alopecia areata. General study points: Among patients, TCR sharing was less clear than in mice, a difference possibly due in part to HLA diversity in the patient population. Scalp samples also yield sequences from resident alphabeta T cells of normal skin. Clonality in lesional scalp, especially alopecia totalis/universalis, exceeded that of normal scalp.

About this clone: What it recognizes is unknown.

CDR1 and CDR2 from the germline V gene are GTSNPN and SVGIG (reference sequence). The CDR3 length is 12 residues. V was clipped by 5 bases and J by 10 bases; unmatched bases: 4. RNA was extracted and reverse transcribed into cDNA as the sequencing template. Sequencing used immunoSEQ multiplex PCR; TCRdb keeps in-frame clones, though not all of them. Of 65,000 to 90,000 clones listed, just over 50% were seen once; the top ten hold roughly 6%. Collected material from alopecia areata patients comprised lesional scalp punch biopsies and peripheral blood. This receptor was obtained from a human donor with alopecia areata. Sequenced: NKG2D-high CD8+ T cells sorted from blood. The chain joins TRBV30 to TRBJ1-6; 8 bases are shared with TRBD1. The CDR3: CAWGQGDSPLHF. CDR3 nucleotide sequence: TGTGCCTGGGGACAGGGCGACTCACCCCTCCACTTT.